The 9 T cell receptor beta chains below come from one sample, sequenced in a study of cytomegalovirus exposure and HLA in healthy donors. Researchers ran the PCR with 60 Vbeta and 13 Jbeta primers. The data were produced by immunoSEQ multiplex PCR, yet TCRdb's version contains in-frame clones alone and is incomplete. This table has about 52,000 clones, 45% to 70% appearing once. The sequenced sample consisted of PBMCs. These receptor sequences come from a human donor in good health.

The chain recombines TRBV11-3 with TRBJ2-3; no firm D call. Germline values: CDR1 SGHNT, CDR2 YENEEA. The CDR3 length is 15 residues. V was clipped by 8 bases and J by 1 base, with 16 bases between them. DNA of the CDR3: TGTGCCAGCGCCCAAGGAGAGTTGGGCACAGATACGCAGTATTTT. Encoded protein: CASAQGELGTDTQYF.

The DNA of the CDR3 is TGTGCCAGCAGCTTCGGACTAGCGGGGGACAATGAGCAGTTCTTC. Translated: CASSFGLAGDNEQFF. This sequence joins TRBV7-2 and TRBJ2-1; 13 bases agree with TRBD2. CDR1 SGHTA and CDR2 FQGNSA come from the germline V gene. J lost 5 bases, V lost 3 bases, and 1 base had no gene match. This CDR3 comprises 15 residues.

This clone was detected a few times. This chain joins TRBV5-8 and TRBJ2-7; 9 nucleotides agree with TRBD1. V lost 4 bases, J lost 0 bases, and 5 bases stayed unmatched. CDR1 and CDR2 from the germline V gene are SGHTS and YDEGEE. CDR3 length: 15 amino acids. This chain's CDR3 is CASSARDRDSYEQYF. In DNA form, the CDR3 reads TGTGCCAGCAGCGCCAGGGACAGGGACTCCTACGAGCAGTACTTC. Full variable domain (outside the CDR3, taken from reference TRBV5-8 and TRBJ2-7): EAGVTQSPTHLIKTRGQQATLRCSPISGHTSVYWYQQALGLGLQFLLWYDEGEERNRGNFPPRFSGRQFPNYSSELNVNALELEDSALYLCASSARDRDSYEQYFGPGTRLTVT.

In its sample, this clone was seen a few times. The chain joins TRBV5-4 to TRBJ2-1; TRBD2 matches 8 bases. Germline CDR1 and CDR2: SGHNT and YYREEE (reference sequence). V shed 3 bases, J shed 3 bases, and the junction held 5 bases outside the gene matches. The CDR3 is made up of 15 amino acids. The CDR3, as DNA: TGTGCCAGCAGCTCCGCGGGGGGAGACTACAATGAGCAGTTCTTC. Translated, it gives CASSSAGGDYNEQFF.

The chain uses TRBV5-1 and TRBJ1-3, with D unresolved. This CDR3 is built from 16 residues. Trimming shortened V by 4 bases and J by 4 bases, and 18 bases separated the two germline ends. CDR1 is SGHRS and CDR2 is YFSETQ in the germline V gene. The CDR3 loop is CASSLLPGGRGNTIYF. Written as DNA, the CDR3 is TGCGCCAGCAGCCTATTGCCAGGAGGGCGCGGAAACACCATATATTTT.

The chain combines TRBV7-8 with TRBJ2-6; D gene uncertain. Per the germline V gene, CDR1 is SGHVS and CDR2 is FQNEAQ. Trimming shortened V by 6 bases and J by 2 bases, and 8 bases separated the two germline ends. This CDR3 has 14 amino acids. Here the CDR3 DNA reads TGTGCCAGCAGGCAGAACACTGGGGCCAACGTCCTGACTTTC. It codes for CASRQNTGANVLTF.

This clone occurred a few times. The chain employs TRBV7-9 and TRBJ1-2, with 7 bases lining up with TRBD1. The CDR3 spans 13 residues. The germline CDR1 and CDR2 sequences are SEHNR and FQNEAQ (reference sequence). V was clipped by 2 bases and J by 7 bases; unmatched bases: 4. CDR3 sequence (DNA): TGTGCCAGCAGCTTAACGACAGGGTTTGGCTACACCTTC. It translates to CASSLTTGFGYTF.

This chain joins TRBV7-9 and TRBJ2-7; 9 bases are shared with TRBD2. Germline V gives CDR1 SEHNR, CDR2 FQNEAQ (reference sequence). CDR3 size: 16 residues. Trimming cost V 5 bases and J 4 bases; bases outside gene matches: 12. The CDR3: CASSKRLAAGGYEQYF. The CDR3, as DNA: TGTGCCAGCAGCAAACGACTAGCGGCTGGGGGTTACGAGCAGTACTTC.

The rearrangement links TRBV5-4 to TRBJ2-3; possible D gene TRBD2, 6 bases. Trimming took 0 bases from V and 6 from J, leaving 14 bases between them. Per the germline V gene, CDR1 is SGHNT and CDR2 is YYREEE (reference sequence). The CDR3 covers 15 residues. This CDR3 reads CASSLDQRASDTQYF. CDR3 nucleotides: TGTGCCAGCAGCTTGGATCAGCGGGCGTCCGATACGCAGTATTTT.